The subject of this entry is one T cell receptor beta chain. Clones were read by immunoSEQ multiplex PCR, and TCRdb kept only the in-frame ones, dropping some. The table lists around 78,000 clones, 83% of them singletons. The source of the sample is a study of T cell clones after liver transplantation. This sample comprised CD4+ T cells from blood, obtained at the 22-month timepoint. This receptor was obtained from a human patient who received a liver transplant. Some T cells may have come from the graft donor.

The chain's CDR3 is CASSLEPSGGQGANVLTF. The CDR3 DNA reads TGCGCCAGCAGCTTGGAGCCTAGCGGGGGTCAAGGGGCCAACGTCCTGACTTTC. The rearrangement uses TRBV5-1 and TRBJ2-6, with 10 bases lining up with TRBD2. This CDR3 contains 18 residues. Germline values: CDR1 SGHRS, CDR2 YFSETQ. V gave up 0 bases and J gave up 4 bases; unmatched junction bases: 7.